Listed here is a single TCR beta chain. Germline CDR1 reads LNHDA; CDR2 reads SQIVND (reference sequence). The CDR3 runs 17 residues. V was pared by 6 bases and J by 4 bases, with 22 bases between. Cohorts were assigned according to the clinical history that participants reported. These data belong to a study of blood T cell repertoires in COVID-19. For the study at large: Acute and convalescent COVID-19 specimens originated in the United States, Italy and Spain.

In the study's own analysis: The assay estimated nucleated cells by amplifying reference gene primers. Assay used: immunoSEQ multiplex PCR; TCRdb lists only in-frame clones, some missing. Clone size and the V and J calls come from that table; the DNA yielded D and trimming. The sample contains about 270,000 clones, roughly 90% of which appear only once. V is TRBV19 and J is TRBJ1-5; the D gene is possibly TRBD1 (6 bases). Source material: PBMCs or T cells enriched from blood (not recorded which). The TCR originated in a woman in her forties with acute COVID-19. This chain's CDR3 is CASSHPRAGAMNQPQHF. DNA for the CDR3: TGTGCCAGTAGCCACCCAAGGGCAGGGGCTATGAATCAGCCCCAGCATTTT.